A selection of T cell receptor beta chains follows, all from one sample in a study of cytomegalovirus exposure and HLA in healthy donors. The repertoire was sequenced with immunoSEQ multiplex PCR; TCRdb's copy has only in-frame clones and lacks some. Of around 140,000 clones in the sample, 70% to 85% are singletons; the top ten hold approximately 1.9%. The sequencing input was PBMCs. Receptors were obtained from a woman in her thirties or forties in good health and CMV-seronegative. Each CDR3 is given with its conserved first and last residue. Fields, in order: clone size, D gene, J gene, V gene, CDR3 DNA, CDR3 protein. A D gene is named only where the DNA matches it firmly. Clone size is stated in some rows and not others, as once, few, many or a class when expanded.

size: NA
D: TRBD1
J: TRBJ2-5
V: TRBV7-2
DNA: TGTGCCAGCAGCTTAGCTAGGACAGGGGGAGAGACCCAGTACTTC
CDR3: CASSLARTGGETQYF

size: NA
D: TRBD1
J: TRBJ2-7
V: TRBV10-3
DNA: TGTGCCATCAGTGATTCGGGACAGGGGCCCGCCGGGGAGCAGTACTTC
CDR3: CAISDSGQGPAGEQYF

size: NA
D: TRBD1
J: TRBJ1-3
V: TRBV9
DNA: TGTGCCAGCAGGGCCCCCGGGACAGGCTCTGGAAACACCATATATTTT
CDR3: CASRAPGTGSGNTIYF

size: few
D: NA
J: TRBJ2-2
V: TRBV2
DNA: TGTGCCAGCAGGGTCGGACAGATGAACACCGGGGAGCTGTTTTTT
CDR3: CASRVGQMNTGELFF

size: few
D: NA
J: TRBJ2-3
V: TRBV5-1
DNA: TGCGCCAGCAGCCCGTCGGAGCGGAACACAGATACGCAGTATTTT
CDR3: CASSPSERNTDTQYF

size: once
D: TRBD2
J: TRBJ2-2
V: TRBV9
DNA: TGTGCCAGCAGCGTATCGGGGGAACCTAGCGGTATGACCGGGGAGCTGTTTTTT
CDR3: CASSVSGEPSGMTGELFF

size: few
D: TRBD2
J: TRBJ2-3
V: TRBV5-1
DNA: TGCGCCAGCAGCATAGGGACTACCCGGGATACGCAGTATTTT
CDR3: CASSIGTTRDTQYF

size: NA
D: NA
J: TRBJ2-6
V: TRBV5-6
DNA: TGTGCCAGCAGCTTAGGAGACTCTGGGGCCAACGTCCTGACTTTC
CDR3: CASSLGDSGANVLTF

size: once
D: NA
J: TRBJ1-5
V: TRBV6-1
DNA: TGTGCCAGCAGTGAAGCCGCCAGGGGCAATCAGCCCCAGCATTTT
CDR3: CASSEAARGNQPQHF

size: NA
D: NA
J: TRBJ2-7
V: TRBV28
DNA: TGTGCCAGCAGTTTATTCCCATTCGAGCAGTACTTC
CDR3: CASSLFPFEQYF

size: NA
D: TRBD1
J: TRBJ1-1
V: TRBV7-9
DNA: TGTGCCACTCTTAAGACCCAAAGACCGGGACAGAACCCGAACACTGAAGCTTTCTTT
CDR3: CATLKTQRPGQNPNTEAFF

size: NA
D: TRBD1
J: TRBJ2-5
V: TRBV11-2
DNA: TGTGCCAGCAGCTCGATATCCGCACCGGGACAGGGAGAGACCCAGTACTTC
CDR3: CASSSISAPGQGETQYF

size: NA
D: NA
J: TRBJ1-2
V: TRBV7-3
DNA: TGTGCCAGCAGCTCTGGGGGGAATGGCTACACCTTC
CDR3: CASSSGGNGYTF

size: few
D: TRBD1
J: TRBJ1-5
V: TRBV28
DNA: TGTGCCAGCAGCACACTCGTCCCGGGACAGGGGGCAAGCAATCAGCCCCAGCATTTT
CDR3: CASSTLVPGQGASNQPQHF

size: NA
D: TRBD2
J: TRBJ2-7
V: TRBV10-3
DNA: TGTGCCATCAGTGCCCCCCCGGGAGGCGGGAGGGCCTACGAGCAGTACTTC
CDR3: CAISAPPGGGRAYEQYF

size: few
D: NA
J: TRBJ2-7
V: TRBV4-3
DNA: TGCGCCAGCAGCCAAGAAAGGAGCTACGAGCAGTACTTC
CDR3: CASSQERSYEQYF

size: NA
D: TRBD2
J: TRBJ2-7
V: TRBV7-8
DNA: TGTGCCAGCAGCTCCCTAGCGGCCTACGAGCAGTACTTC
CDR3: CASSSLAAYEQYF

size: few
D: NA
J: TRBJ1-1
V: TRBV5-6
DNA: TGTGCCAGCAGCTTAGACATTTACACTGAAGCTTTCTTT
CDR3: CASSLDIYTEAFF

size: NA
D: TRBD1
J: TRBJ2-5
V: TRBV6-5
DNA: TGTGCCAGCAGAATGACAGGGGGCAGGGAGACCCAGTACTTC
CDR3: CASRMTGGRETQYF

size: NA
D: NA
J: TRBJ2-3
V: TRBV7-6
DNA: TGTGCCAGCAGCCAACAAGTGACAGGCAGAAGTCTACCCACAGATACGCAGTATTTT
CDR3: CASSQQVTGRSLPTDTQYF

size: NA
D: NA
J: TRBJ1-5
V: TRBV7-2
DNA: TGTGCCAGCAGCTTATCAGGGCCCAATCAGCCCCAGCATTTT
CDR3: CASSLSGPNQPQHF

size: NA
D: TRBD2
J: TRBJ2-7
V: TRBV7-2
DNA: TGTGCCAGCAGCCCATTAGCGGGAGGGCCGGTCGAGCAGTACTTC
CDR3: CASSPLAGGPVEQYF

size: once
D: NA
J: TRBJ2-1
V: TRBV2
DNA: TGTGCCAGCAGTGTCCAGATCTCCTACAATGAGCAGTTCTTC
CDR3: CASSVQISYNEQFF

size: once
D: NA
J: TRBJ2-1
V: TRBV7-3
DNA: TGTGCCAGCAGCCCTCCCGGGGTTCGGGATGAGCAGTTCTTC
CDR3: CASSPPGVRDEQFF

size: NA
D: NA
J: TRBJ2-2
V: TRBV6-5
DNA: TGTGCCAGCTCGGTGAGGACCGGGGAGCTGTTTTTT
CDR3: CASSVRTGELFF

size: NA
D: TRBD2
J: TRBJ2-7
V: TRBV6-6
DNA: TGTGCCAGCAGTCGGACTAGCGCCTCCTACGAGCAGTACTTC
CDR3: CASSRTSASYEQYF

size: NA
D: TRBD2
J: TRBJ2-7
V: TRBV7-9
DNA: TGTGCCAGCAGCTTAGGGGGCGGGACTAGGATTTCGCACGAGCAGTACTTC
CDR3: CASSLGGGTRISHEQYF

size: NA
D: TRBD2
J: TRBJ2-4
V: TRBV10-3
DNA: TGTGCCATCAGTGCCACTAGCGGGAGGGCACGGGACATTCAGTACTTC
CDR3: CAISATSGRARDIQYF

size: NA
D: TRBD1
J: TRBJ2-2
V: TRBV7-7
DNA: TGTGCCAGCAGCCTCAGGCCGGGACAGAAGAACACCGGGGAGCTGTTTTTT
CDR3: CASSLRPGQKNTGELFF

size: NA
D: NA
J: TRBJ2-1
V: TRBV6-5
DNA: TGTGCCAGCAGTTCAACAGGAGACGATGAGCAGTTCTTC
CDR3: CASSSTGDDEQFF

size: NA
D: TRBD2
J: TRBJ2-7
V: TRBV6-5
DNA: TGTGCCAGCAGGGGGGGACTAGCGGAAACCTACGAGCAGTACTTC
CDR3: CASRGGLAETYEQYF

size: NA
D: TRBD1
J: TRBJ2-1
V: TRBV27
DNA: TGTGCCACCAACAGTCGGACAGGGTTCGGCTACAATGAGCAGTTCTTC
CDR3: CATNSRTGFGYNEQFF

size: NA
D: TRBD2
J: TRBJ2-7
V: TRBV19
DNA: TGTGCCAGTAGTATAGGAGAACTAGCGGGAGCTTCCGAGCAGTACTTC
CDR3: CASSIGELAGASEQYF

size: NA
D: TRBD2
J: TRBJ2-1
V: TRBV19
DNA: TGTGCCAGTAGGGGAACTAGCGGGAGTCCCGGTGAGCAGTTCTTC
CDR3: CASRGTSGSPGEQFF

size: once
D: NA
J: TRBJ1-3
V: TRBV7-2
DNA: TGTGCCAGCAGCCATGACAGACCATCTGGAAACACCATATATTTT
CDR3: CASSHDRPSGNTIYF

size: NA
D: NA
J: TRBJ2-7
V: TRBV9
DNA: TGTGCCAGCAGTGTAGGTGCTAGCGCGACAAACTCCTACGAGCAGTACTTC
CDR3: CASSVGASATNSYEQYF

size: NA
D: TRBD2
J: TRBJ2-5
V: TRBV29-1
DNA: TGCAGCGTTGGGACTAGCTTATTCGAGACCCAGTACTTC
CDR3: CSVGTSLFETQYF

size: NA
D: TRBD1
J: TRBJ2-3
V: TRBV28
DNA: TGTGCCAGCAGCCCGACAGGGAGCACAGATACGCAGTATTTT
CDR3: CASSPTGSTDTQYF

size: NA
D: TRBD2
J: TRBJ2-7
V: TRBV27
DNA: TGTGCCAGCACCGAGACTAGCGGGGTCTACGAGCAGTACTTC
CDR3: CASTETSGVYEQYF

size: NA
D: TRBD1
J: TRBJ1-6
V: TRBV5-4
DNA: TGTGCCAGCAGCTCGATCCGGGACAGGGATTCACCCCTCCACTTT
CDR3: CASSSIRDRDSPLHF

size: NA
D: NA
J: TRBJ2-2
V: TRBV10-2
DNA: TGCGCCAGCAGTGTAATGGGGGGCGGGGAGCTGTTTTTT
CDR3: CASSVMGGGELFF

size: NA
D: NA
J: TRBJ1-5
V: TRBV28
DNA: TGTGCCAGCAGTTCCGCCGGGGGGATGGCTCAGCCCCAGCATTTT
CDR3: CASSSAGGMAQPQHF

size: once
D: TRBD2
J: TRBJ2-7
V: TRBV25-1
DNA: TGTGCCAGCAGTGATCCTGATAGCGGGAACTACGAGCAGTACTTC
CDR3: CASSDPDSGNYEQYF

size: NA
D: TRBD2
J: TRBJ2-1
V: TRBV4-2
DNA: TGTGCCAGCAGCCAAGATACGACTAGCGGTTACAATGAGCAGTTCTTC
CDR3: CASSQDTTSGYNEQFF

size: NA
D: NA
J: TRBJ2-7
V: TRBV30
DNA: TGTGCCTGGAGTACAGGGATAACCTACGAGCAGTACTTC
CDR3: CAWSTGITYEQYF

size: NA
D: NA
J: TRBJ2-3
V: TRBV7-2
DNA: TGTGCCAGCAGCTTAGACAGTTCCACAGATACGCAGTATTTT
CDR3: CASSLDSSTDTQYF

size: NA
D: TRBD1
J: TRBJ2-5
V: TRBV11-1
DNA: TGTGCCACAGTTCCGGGGACAGGGATCCAAGAGACCCAGTACTTC
CDR3: CATVPGTGIQETQYF

size: NA
D: NA
J: TRBJ1-1
V: TRBV19
DNA: TGTGCCAGTCACAGGGAACGTAACACTGAAGCTTTCTTT
CDR3: CASHRERNTEAFF

size: NA
D: NA
J: TRBJ1-1
V: TRBV7-9
DNA: TGTGCCAGCAGGGAGATGAACACTGAAGCTTTCTTT
CDR3: CASREMNTEAFF

size: NA
D: NA
J: TRBJ1-1
V: TRBV5-6
DNA: TGTGCCAGCATGCGGGGGGTTTTGGACACTGAAGCTTTCTTT
CDR3: CASMRGVLDTEAFF

size: NA
D: NA
J: TRBJ2-1
V: TRBV7-9
DNA: TGTTCCAGCAGCCTACCGGTCGAACAGTTCTTC
CDR3: CSSSLPVEQFF

size: NA
D: NA
J: TRBJ1-1
V: TRBV28
DNA: TGTGCCAGCAGTTTATATAGGGGCGCGGACACTGAAGCTTTCTTT
CDR3: CASSLYRGADTEAFF

size: NA
D: NA
J: TRBJ1-1
V: TRBV7-3
DNA: TGTGCCAGCAGCCAGACATACCAGGGCACTGAAGCTTTCTTT
CDR3: CASSQTYQGTEAFF

size: NA
D: NA
J: TRBJ2-1
V: TRBV11-2
DNA: TGTGCCAGCAGCTTATCCGGTCTGAATGAGCAGTTCTTC
CDR3: CASSLSGLNEQFF

size: NA
D: NA
J: TRBJ2-7
V: TRBV5-6
DNA: TGTGCCAGCAGCTCCCCACTACAGGGAGACTACGAGCAGTACTTC
CDR3: CASSSPLQGDYEQYF

size: few
D: TRBD1
J: TRBJ1-2
V: TRBV27
DNA: TGTGCCAGCAGTTTGGACAGGGGAGTTGGCTACACCTTC
CDR3: CASSLDRGVGYTF

size: NA
D: TRBD1
J: TRBJ1-2
V: TRBV29-1
DNA: TGCAGCGTTGAAGATCCGGACAGGGGGGACTATGGCTACACCTTC
CDR3: CSVEDPDRGDYGYTF

size: NA
D: NA
J: TRBJ1-5
V: TRBV7-9
DNA: TGTTCCAGCAGCTTTTTTGGGGGCGCGGATCAGCCCCAGCATTTT
CDR3: CSSSFFGGADQPQHF

size: NA
D: NA
J: TRBJ2-2
V: TRBV7-2
DNA: TGTGCCAGCAGCTGGGGACAAATCACCGGGGAGCTGTTTTTT
CDR3: CASSWGQITGELFF